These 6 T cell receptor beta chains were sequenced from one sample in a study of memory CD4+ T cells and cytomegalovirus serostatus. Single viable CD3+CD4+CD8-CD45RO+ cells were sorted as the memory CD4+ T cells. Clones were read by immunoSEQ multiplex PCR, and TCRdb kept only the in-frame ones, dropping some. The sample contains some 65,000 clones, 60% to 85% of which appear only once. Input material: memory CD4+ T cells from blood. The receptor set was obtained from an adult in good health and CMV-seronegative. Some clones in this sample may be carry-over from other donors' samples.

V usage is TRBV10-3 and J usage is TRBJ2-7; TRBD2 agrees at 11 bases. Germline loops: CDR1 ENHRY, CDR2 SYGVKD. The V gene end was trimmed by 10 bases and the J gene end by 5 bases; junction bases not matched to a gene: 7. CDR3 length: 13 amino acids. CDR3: CATQLAGGHEQYF. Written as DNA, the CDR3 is TGTGCCACCCAGCTAGCGGGGGGCCACGAGCAGTACTTC.

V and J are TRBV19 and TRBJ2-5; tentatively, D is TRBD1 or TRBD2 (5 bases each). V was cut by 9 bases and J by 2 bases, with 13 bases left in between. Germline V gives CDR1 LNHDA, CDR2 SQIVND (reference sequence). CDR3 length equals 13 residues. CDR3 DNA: TGTGCCAGCGCTAGAGGGGCACAAGAGACCCAGTACTTC. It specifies CASARGAQETQYF.

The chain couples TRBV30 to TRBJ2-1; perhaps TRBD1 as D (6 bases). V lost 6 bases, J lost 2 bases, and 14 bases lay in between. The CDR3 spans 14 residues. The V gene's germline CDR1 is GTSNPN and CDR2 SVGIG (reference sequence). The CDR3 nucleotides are TGTGCCTGCCTCAGGACAGCTACCTACAATGAGCAGTTCTTC. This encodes CACLRTATYNEQFF.

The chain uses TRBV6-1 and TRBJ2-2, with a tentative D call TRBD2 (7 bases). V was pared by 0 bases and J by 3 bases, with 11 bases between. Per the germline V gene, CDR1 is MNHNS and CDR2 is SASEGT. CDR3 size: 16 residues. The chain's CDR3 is CASSEAGGRYTGELFF. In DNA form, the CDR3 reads TGTGCCAGCAGTGAAGCGGGGGGGCGGTACACCGGGGAGCTGTTTTTT.

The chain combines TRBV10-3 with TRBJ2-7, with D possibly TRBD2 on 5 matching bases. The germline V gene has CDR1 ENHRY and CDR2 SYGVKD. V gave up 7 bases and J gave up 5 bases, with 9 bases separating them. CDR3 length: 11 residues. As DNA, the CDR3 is TGTGCCATCACCGACGGGAACGAGCAGTACTTC. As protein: CAITDGNEQYF.

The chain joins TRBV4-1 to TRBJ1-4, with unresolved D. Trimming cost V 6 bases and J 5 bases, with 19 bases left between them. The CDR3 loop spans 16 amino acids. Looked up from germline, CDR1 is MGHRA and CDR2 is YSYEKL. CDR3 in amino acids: CASSPAGPRFNEKLFF. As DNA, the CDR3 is TGCGCCAGCAGTCCAGCCGGGCCCAGGTTCAATGAAAAACTGTTTTTT.